This T cell receptor beta chain was captured in a study of beta chain features in type 1 diabetes. Overall study results and limits: Among all four CD4+ subsets, Type 1 diabetes patients had TCRB CDR3s that were moderately but significantly shorter.

V dropped 0 bases and J dropped 7; count of bases not matched to a gene: 10. The CDR3 covers 16 residues. Germline CDR1 is MGHRA and CDR2 is YSYEKL. This clone was detected a few times. Its target is not known. TCRB transcripts that were expressed got sequenced, as all of the isolated RNA had been reverse transcribed. Assay: immunoSEQ multiplex PCR; the TCRdb copy retains only in-frame clones and omits some. The data show 400,000 to 550,000 clones, with about an eighth seen just once and roughly 0.046% held by the top ten. Sorting that relied on CD45RO/CCR7/CD25/CD127/CD95/CD27 yielded CD4+ naive, central memory, regulatory and stem cell-like memory cells.

The chain employs TRBV4-1 and TRBJ1-2; 8 positions agree with TRBD1. The source material was naive CD4+ T cells from blood. The sequence was obtained from a woman aged 18-29 years in good health. The CDR3 sequence: CASSQDPGQAAAGYTF. Here the CDR3 DNA reads TGCGCCAGCAGCCAAGACCCGGGACAGGCAGCGGCTGGCTACACCTTC.